This TCR beta chain comes out of a study of T cells in localized non-small cell lung cancer. General observations from the study: Prolonged overall survival went with higher T cell density in the blood.

This clone turned up a few times. What it recognizes is unknown. CDR1 and CDR2 (germline): SGHNT, YYREEE (reference sequence). With 4 bases removed from V and 6 bases from J, the gap between germline ends came to 16 bases. The CDR3 runs 14 residues. Only in-frame clones appear in the TCRdb table, and some are missing; sequencing was by immunoSEQ multiplex PCR. The sample holds 40,000 or so clones; about 86% are singletons and the top ten take around 6.4%. This specimen consisted of peripheral blood, obtained before any cancer treatment. The source of this sequence is a man aged 35 to 69 with stage I lung adenocarcinoma. V gene TRBV5-4 combines with J gene TRBJ1-2, with TRBD1 as a possible D gene (6 bases). CDR3 region: CASSQMTGGHGYTF. Here the CDR3 DNA reads TGTGCCAGCAGCCAGATGACAGGAGGTCATGGCTACACCTTC.